This entry concerns a single T cell receptor beta chain. What it binds is unknown. The V gene's germline CDR1 is MNHEY and CDR2 SMNVEV (reference sequence). V shed 6 bases and J 7 bases; nucleotides not matched to a gene: 5. The CDR3 has 14 residues. The data are from a study of identical twins. Study-wide points: Sequences that were beta out-of-frame showed weaker excess twin sharing.

In every case, the donor was a healthy Caucasian. A universal primer site came from template switching; cDNA carried unique molecular identifiers. Via MiXCR, TCRdb re-called the 5' RACE reads, giving one row per CDR3 protein. The data show around 250,000 distinct CDR3 sequences, under 8.5% seen once. This sample was shared with a second study, whose subject was T cells expressing NK-cell markers. From that paper: Sorted T-cell subsets CD3+CD56+NKG2C+, CD3+CD56+NKG2C- and CD3+CD56-NKG2C+ were TCR beta-sequenced.

The sequence derives from a woman aged 18-35 years in good health. The rearrangement links TRBV27 to TRBJ2-7, with 14 bases aligning to TRBD2. Input material: CD8+ T cells sorted from blood. The CDR3 is CASSPGLAGVEQYF. DNA of the CDR3: TGTGCCAGCAGCCCGGGACTAGCGGGAGTTGAGCAGTACTTC.